This TCR beta chain was found in a study of T cell responses to AZD1222 COVID-19 vaccine. This CDR3 comprises 14 residues. The germline V gene encodes CDR1 LGHNA and CDR2 YSLEER. With V trimmed by 5 bases and J by 7 bases, 3 bases remained unmatched. Assay used: immunoSEQ multiplex PCR; TCRdb lists only in-frame clones, some missing. The table records about 130,000 clones, approximately 90% of them present only once. Worth noting for this clone: Its antigen remains unidentified.

Study conclusions and caveats: Donors, mostly white British, included more females; clonal diversity was possibly underestimated. Increased Spike-specific TCR breadth and depth were observed after two AZD1222 doses.

This material consisted of peripheral blood, taken on day 0 of AZD1222 vaccination. The sequence came from an adult in good health. The V and J genes are TRBV4-3 and TRBJ1-4, with TRBD1 identical over 11 bases. The CDR3 DNA is TGCGCCAGCAGCGGACAGGGGGCAAGTGAAAAACTGTTTTTT. Amino acids: CASSGQGASEKLFF.